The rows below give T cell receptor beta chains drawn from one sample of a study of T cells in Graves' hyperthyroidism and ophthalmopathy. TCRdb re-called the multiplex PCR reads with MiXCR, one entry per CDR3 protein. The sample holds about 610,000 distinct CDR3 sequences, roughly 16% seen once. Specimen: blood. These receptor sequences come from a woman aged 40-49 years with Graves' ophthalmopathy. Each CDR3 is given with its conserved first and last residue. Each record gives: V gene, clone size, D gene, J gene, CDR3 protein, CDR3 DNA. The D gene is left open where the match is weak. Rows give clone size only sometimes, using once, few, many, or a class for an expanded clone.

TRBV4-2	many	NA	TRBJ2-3	CASSPLTGTDTQYF	TGTGCCAGCAGTCCCCTGACTGGAACAGATACGCAGTATTTT
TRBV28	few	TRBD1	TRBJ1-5	CASSVARGLNQPQHF	TGTGCCAGCAGTGTAGCCAGGGGGCTGAATCAGCCCCAGCATTTT
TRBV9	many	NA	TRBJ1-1	CASSVDPKDTEAFF	TGTGCCAGCAGCGTAGATCCGAAGGACACTGAAGCTTTCTTT
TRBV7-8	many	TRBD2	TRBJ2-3	CASSLVGLASADTQYF	TGTGCCAGCAGCTTAGTGGGACTAGCGTCGGCAGATACGCAGTATTTT
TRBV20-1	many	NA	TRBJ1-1	CSALAPELTNTEAFF	TGCAGTGCTTTGGCCCCTGAGCTTACGAACACTGAAGCTTTCTTT
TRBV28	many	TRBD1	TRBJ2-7	CASDQPGQSVEQYF	TGTGCCAGCGATCAACCGGGACAGAGTGTCGAGCAGTACTTC
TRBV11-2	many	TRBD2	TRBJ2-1	CASSMGLAGPGNEQFF	TGTGCCAGCAGCATGGGACTAGCGGGACCCGGCAATGAGCAGTTCTTC
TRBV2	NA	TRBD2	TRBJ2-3	CASSEWLAGAGRTDTQYF	TGTGCCAGCAGTGAATGGTTAGCGGGAGCCGGGCGCACAGATACGCAGTATTTT
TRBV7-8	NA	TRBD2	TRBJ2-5	CASSLRSGLAGVETQYF	TGTGCCAGCAGCTTGAGATCGGGACTAGCGGGAGTAGAGACCCAGTACTTC
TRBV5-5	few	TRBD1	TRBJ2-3	CASSFGTGPDTQYF	TGTGCCAGCAGCTTCGGGACAGGCCCAGATACGCAGTATTTT
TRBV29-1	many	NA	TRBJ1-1	CSVTVSMNTEAFF	TGCAGCGTGACAGTGAGCATGAACACTGAAGCTTTCTTT
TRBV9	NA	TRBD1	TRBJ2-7	CASSVDRGSDEQYF	TGTGCCAGCAGCGTAGACAGGGGGTCGGACGAGCAGTACTTC
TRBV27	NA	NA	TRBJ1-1	CAIPVRNREMNTEAFF	TGTGCCATACCCGTCCGTAACAGGGAAATGAACACTGAAGCTTTCTTT
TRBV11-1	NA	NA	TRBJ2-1	CASSLVGASLGSYNEQFF	TGTGCCAGCAGCTTGGTAGGGGCTAGTCTCGGCTCCTACAATGAGCAGTTCTTC
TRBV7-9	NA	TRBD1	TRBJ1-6	CASSLGASGGGYNSPLHF	TGTGCCAGCAGCTTAGGAGCTTCAGGGGGTGGCTATAATTCACCCCTCCACTTT
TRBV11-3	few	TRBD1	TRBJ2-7	CASSKGQGARYEQYF	TGTGCCAGCAGCAAGGGACAGGGGGCACGTTACGAGCAGTACTTC
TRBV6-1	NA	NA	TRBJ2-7	CAIRDIGYEQYF	TGTGCCATCCGGGACATAGGCTACGAGCAGTACTTC
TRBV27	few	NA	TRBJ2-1	CASSLGGAKSYNEQFF	TGTGCCAGCAGTCTAGGGGGGGCTAAATCCTACAATGAGCAGTTCTTC
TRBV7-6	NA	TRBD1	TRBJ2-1	CASSSRQGVSNEQFF	TGTGCCAGCAGCTCGAGACAGGGGGTTTCCAATGAGCAGTTCTTC
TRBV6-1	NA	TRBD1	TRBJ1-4	CASSDSARGPANEKLFF	TGTGCCAGCAGTGATTCGGCCAGGGGGCCAGCTAATGAAAAACTGTTTTTT
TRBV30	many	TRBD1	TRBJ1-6	CAWNADRSSYNSPLHF	TGTGCCTGGAACGCGGACAGGAGCTCCTATAATTCACCCCTCCACTTT
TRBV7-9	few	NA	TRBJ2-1	CASSPRAGSWNEQFF	TGTGCCAGCAGCCCCCGGGCAGGGAGCTGGAATGAGCAGTTCTTC
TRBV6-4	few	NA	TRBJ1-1	CASSAMVGTEAFF	TGTGCCAGCAGTGCCATGGTAGGGACTGAAGCTTTCTTT
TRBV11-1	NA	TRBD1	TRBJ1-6	CASSLADRGHSPLHF	TGTGCCAGCAGCTTAGCGGACAGGGGGCACTCACCCCTCCACTTT
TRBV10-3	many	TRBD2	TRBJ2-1	CAISESLAGAGNEQFF	TGTGCCATCAGTGAGTCGCTAGCGGGAGCGGGGAATGAGCAGTTCTTC
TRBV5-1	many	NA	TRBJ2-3	CASSSAYTDTQYF	TGCGCCAGCAGCAGCGCCTACACAGATACGCAGTATTTT
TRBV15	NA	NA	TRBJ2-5	CATSSRRGQETQYF	TGTGCCACCAGCAGCCGGAGAGGGCAAGAGACCCAGTACTTC
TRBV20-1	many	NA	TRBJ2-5	CSASDLAGFQETQYF	TGCAGTGCTAGCGATTTGGCGGGATTCCAAGAGACCCAGTACTTC
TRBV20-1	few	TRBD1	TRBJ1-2	CSARVRDSDNYGYTF	TGCAGTGCTAGAGTTCGGGACAGTGATAACTATGGCTACACCTTC
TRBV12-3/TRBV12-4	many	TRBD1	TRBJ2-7	CASSRDRVYEQYF	TGTGCCAGCAGTCGGGACAGGGTCTACGAGCAGTACTTC
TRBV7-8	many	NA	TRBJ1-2	CASSLGSAGAGIYGYTF	TGTGCCAGCAGCTTGGGGTCGGCAGGGGCTGGAATCTATGGCTACACCTTC
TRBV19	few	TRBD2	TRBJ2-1	CASSMETAGYNEQFF	TGTGCCAGTAGTATGGAGACAGCGGGGTACAATGAGCAGTTCTTC
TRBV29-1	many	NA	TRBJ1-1	CSVTLQGDTEAFF	TGCAGCGTCACACTACAGGGCGACACTGAAGCTTTCTTT
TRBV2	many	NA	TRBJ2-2	CASSEWDPNTGELFF	TGTGCCAGCAGTGAATGGGACCCGAACACCGGGGAGCTGTTTTTT
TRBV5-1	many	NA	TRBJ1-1	CASNPLDTKNTEAFF	TGCGCCAGCAACCCTCTGGACACAAAGAACACTGAAGCTTTCTTT
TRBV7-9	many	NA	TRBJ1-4	CASSLLGSVGNEKLFF	TGTGCCAGCAGCTTACTGGGGAGTGTGGGTAATGAAAAACTGTTTTTT
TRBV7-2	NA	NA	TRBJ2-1	CASSLGIRSNEQFF	TGTGCCAGCAGCTTAGGCATTCGGAGCAATGAGCAGTTCTTC
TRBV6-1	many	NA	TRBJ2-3	CASHRSDTDTQYF	TGTGCCAGCCACAGGTCTGACACAGATACGCAGTATTTT
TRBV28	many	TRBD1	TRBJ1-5	CASSNDRESQPQHF	TGTGCCAGCAGTAATGACAGGGAAAGCCAGCCCCAGCATTTT
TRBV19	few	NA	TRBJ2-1	CASSITGEGEQFF	TGTGCCAGTAGTATCACAGGGGAGGGTGAGCAGTTCTTC